These T cell receptor beta chains were read from a single sample in a study of CD8 T cells in ankylosing spondylitis. TCRdb re-derived calls from the 5' RACE reads in MiXCR, one entry per CDR3 protein. The sample contains around 540,000 distinct CDR3 sequences, 10% to 15% of which appear only once. The sample comprised blood, either unsorted or a sorted T cell fraction (not recorded which). The origin of the receptors is a male donor with ankylosing spondylitis. Both conserved end residues are part of each CDR3. Each record gives: D gene, J gene, V gene, clone size, CDR3 protein, CDR3 DNA. The D gene is left open where the match is weak. Clone size is not always given. Where it is, it says once, few, many or a class for expanded clones.

D: .; J: TRBJ1-5; V: TRBV5-1; size: many; CDR3: CASSLEGVQPQHF; DNA: TGCGCCAGCAGCTTGGAGGGGGTTCAGCCCCAGCATTTT
D: .; J: TRBJ2-1; V: TRBV19; size: few; CDR3: CASSVTFTDNEQFF; DNA: TGTGCCAGTAGTGTAACTTTCACAGACAATGAGCAGTTCTTC
D: .; J: TRBJ2-1; V: TRBV24-1; size: few; CDR3: CATSDPVQGRYNEQFF; DNA: TGTGCCACCAGTGATCCCGTACAGGGAAGGTACAATGAGCAGTTCTTC
D: .; J: TRBJ1-4; V: TRBV12-3/TRBV12-4; size: .; CDR3: CASSKQGVYEKLFF; DNA: TGTGCCAGCAGCAAACAGGGAGTCTATGAAAAACTGTTTTTT
D: .; J: TRBJ2-3; V: TRBV3-1; size: few; CDR3: CASSQDFSTDTQYF; DNA: TGTGCCAGCAGCCAAGATTTTAGCACAGATACGCAGTATTTT
D: TRBD2; J: TRBJ2-1; V: TRBV30; size: .; CDR3: CAFKRDPSRNEQFF; DNA: TGTGCCTTTAAGCGGGACCCTAGTCGCAATGAGCAGTTCTTC
D: TRBD1; J: TRBJ2-3; V: TRBV7-2; size: few; CDR3: CASSLGWTGGKDTQYF; DNA: TGTGCCAGCAGCTTAGGCTGGACAGGGGGCAAAGATACGCAGTATTTT
D: .; J: TRBJ2-6; V: TRBV7-2; size: few; CDR3: CASSSPYGANVLTF; DNA: TGTGCCAGCAGCTCCCCCTATGGGGCCAACGTCCTGACTTTC
D: TRBD2; J: TRBJ2-1; V: TRBV29-1; size: few; CDR3: CSVDSGREDEQFF; DNA: TGCAGCGTTGATAGCGGGAGGGAGGATGAGCAGTTCTTC
D: TRBD2; J: TRBJ2-1; V: TRBV6-1; size: .; CDR3: CASSELGLGLAGVDYNEQFF; DNA: TGTGCCAGCAGTGAATTGGGCCTCGGCCTAGCGGGAGTGGACTACAATGAGCAGTTCTTC
D: .; J: TRBJ2-7; V: TRBV4-2; size: once; CDR3: CASSLRARDYEQYF; DNA: TGTGCCAGCAGCCTCCGGGCCCGGGACTACGAGCAGTACTTC
D: TRBD1; J: TRBJ2-1; V: TRBV19; size: .; CDR3: CASSIVQGPGGEQFF; DNA: TGTGCCAGTAGTATCGTACAGGGGCCTGGGGGTGAGCAGTTCTTC
D: .; J: TRBJ1-1; V: TRBV7-2; size: many; CDR3: CAGSQGPNTEAFF; DNA: TGTGCCGGATCGCAGGGACCGAACACTGAAGCTTTCTTT
D: .; J: TRBJ2-7; V: TRBV6-5; size: few; CDR3: CASSYSGRQRDYEQYF; DNA: TGTGCCAGCAGTTACTCGGGCAGGCAGAGAGACTACGAGCAGTACTTC
D: .; J: TRBJ1-2; V: TRBV12-3/TRBV12-4; size: many; CDR3: CASSAGNYGYTF; DNA: TGTGCCAGCAGCGCCGGGAACTATGGCTACACCTTC
D: TRBD1; J: TRBJ2-7; V: TRBV5-5; size: .; CDR3: CASSLSSTGYSYEQYF; DNA: TGTGCCAGCAGCTTGTCTTCGACAGGGTATTCCTACGAGCAGTACTTC
D: TRBD2; J: TRBJ2-1; V: TRBV11-2; size: few; CDR3: CASSLLGSGRSYNEQFF; DNA: TGTGCCAGCAGCTTATTGGGTAGCGGGAGGTCCTACAATGAGCAGTTCTTC
D: TRBD2; J: TRBJ2-1; V: TRBV10-3; size: many; CDR3: CAISDRSSGSHDEQFF; DNA: TGTGCCATCAGTGATCGTTCCAGCGGGAGCCATGATGAGCAGTTCTTC
D: .; J: TRBJ2-1; V: TRBV20-1; size: few; CDR3: CSASGGVTGGVNEQFF; DNA: TGCAGTGCTAGTGGGGGCGTTACGGGCGGGGTCAATGAGCAGTTCTTC
D: .; J: TRBJ1-2; V: TRBV12-3/TRBV12-4; size: .; CDR3: CATLGEGHKRDYGYTF; DNA: TGTGCCACCCTGGGGGAGGGACACAAACGCGACTATGGCTACACCTTC
D: TRBD1; J: TRBJ1-4; V: TRBV4-2; size: many; CDR3: CASSQDSGQFNEKLFF; DNA: TGTGCCAGCAGCCAAGATTCGGGACAGTTTAATGAAAAACTGTTTTTT
D: TRBD2; J: TRBJ2-1; V: TRBV4-2; size: .; CDR3: CASSQGTSGAYNEQFF; DNA: TGTGCCAGCAGCCAGGGGACTAGCGGGGCCTACAATGAGCAGTTCTTC
D: .; J: TRBJ1-3; V: TRBV2; size: .; CDR3: CARARAGLSSGNTIYF; DNA: TGTGCCAGAGCACGGGCAGGGCTGAGCTCTGGAAACACCATATATTTT
D: TRBD2; J: TRBJ2-5; V: TRBV5-1; size: .; CDR3: CASSHGTTQETQYF; DNA: TGCGCCAGCAGCCACGGGACTACCCAAGAGACCCAGTACTTC
D: TRBD2; J: TRBJ2-7; V: TRBV4-1; size: few; CDR3: CASRLRVAGGYEQYF; DNA: TGCGCCAGCCGCCTGAGGGTAGCGGGAGGGTACGAGCAGTACTTC
D: TRBD2; J: TRBJ2-3; V: TRBV11-2; size: few; CDR3: CASSLRGLARDTQYF; DNA: TGTGCCAGCAGCTTAAGAGGACTAGCGAGAGATACGCAGTATTTT
D: TRBD2; J: TRBJ2-1; V: TRBV15; size: .; CDR3: CATSRDHRASGRGDEQFF; DNA: TGTGCCACCAGCAGAGATCATCGGGCCAGCGGGAGGGGCGATGAGCAGTTCTTC
D: TRBD2; J: TRBJ2-3; V: TRBV3-1; size: .; CDR3: CASRRRTSGSDTQYF; DNA: TGTGCCAGCAGGCGGCGGACTAGCGGGAGTGATACGCAGTATTTT
D: .; J: TRBJ2-3; V: TRBV24-1; size: .; CDR3: CATADSIHSTDTQYF; DNA: TGTGCCACCGCCGACTCTATCCATAGCACAGATACGCAGTATTTT
D: .; J: TRBJ1-5; V: TRBV25-1; size: .; CDR3: CASSQGGDNHQPQHF; DNA: TGTGCCAGCAGCCAAGGCGGGGACAATCATCAGCCCCAGCATTTT
D: TRBD2; J: TRBJ2-7; V: TRBV20-1; size: few; CDR3: CSARGAGGIYEQYF; DNA: TGCAGTGCTAGAGGAGCGGGAGGGATATACGAGCAGTACTTC
D: TRBD1; J: TRBJ2-5; V: TRBV15; size: .; CDR3: CATSRAGTGEETQYF; DNA: TGTGCCACCAGCAGAGCAGGGACAGGGGAAGAGACCCAGTACTTC
D: TRBD1; J: TRBJ1-6; V: TRBV20-1; size: .; CDR3: CSAPGTGGFWSYNSPLHF; DNA: TGCAGTGCTCCCGGGACAGGGGGCTTTTGGTCCTATAATTCACCCCTCCACTTT
D: .; J: TRBJ1-1; V: TRBV21-1; size: .; CDR3: CASGAGRNTEAFF; DNA: TGTGCCAGCGGGGCGGGGAGGAACACTGAAGCTTTCTTT
D: .; J: TRBJ2-1; V: TRBV24-1; size: .; CDR3: CATSDGLVDEQFF; DNA: TGTGCCACCAGTGATGGGCTAGTGGATGAGCAGTTCTTC
D: TRBD1; J: TRBJ1-1; V: TRBV4-2; size: .; CDR3: CASSQAGQGDTEAFF; DNA: TGTGCCAGCAGCCAGGCCGGACAGGGGGACACTGAAGCTTTCTTT
D: .; J: TRBJ2-5; V: TRBV7-7; size: .; CDR3: CASSLLPVTELQETQYF; DNA: TGTGCCAGCAGCCTCCTCCCGGTGACAGAATTACAAGAGACCCAGTACTTC